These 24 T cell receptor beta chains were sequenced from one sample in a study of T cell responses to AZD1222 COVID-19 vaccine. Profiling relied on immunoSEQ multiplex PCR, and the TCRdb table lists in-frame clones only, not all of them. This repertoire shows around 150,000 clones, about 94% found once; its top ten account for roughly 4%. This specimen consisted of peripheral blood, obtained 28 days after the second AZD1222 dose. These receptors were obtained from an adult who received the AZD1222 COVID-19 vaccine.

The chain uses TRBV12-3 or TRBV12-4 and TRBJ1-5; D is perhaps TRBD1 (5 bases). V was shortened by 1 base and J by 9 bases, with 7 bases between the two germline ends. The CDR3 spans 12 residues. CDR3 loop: CASSLGGGPQHF. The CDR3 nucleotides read TGTGCCAGCAGTTTAGGGGGGGGGCCCCAGCATTTT.

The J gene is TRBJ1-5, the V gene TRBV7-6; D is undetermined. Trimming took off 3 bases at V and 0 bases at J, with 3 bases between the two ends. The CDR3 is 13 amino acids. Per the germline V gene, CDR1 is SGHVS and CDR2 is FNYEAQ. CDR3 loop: CASSFGSNQPQHF. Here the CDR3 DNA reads TGTGCCAGCAGCTTCGGTAGCAATCAGCCCCAGCATTTT.

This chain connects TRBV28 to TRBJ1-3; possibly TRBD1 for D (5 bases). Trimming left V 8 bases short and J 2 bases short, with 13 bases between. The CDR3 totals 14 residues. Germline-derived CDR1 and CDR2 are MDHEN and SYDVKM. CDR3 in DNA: TGTGCCAGCCTCAAACAGGCTACTGGAAACACCATATATTTT. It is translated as CASLKQATGNTIYF.

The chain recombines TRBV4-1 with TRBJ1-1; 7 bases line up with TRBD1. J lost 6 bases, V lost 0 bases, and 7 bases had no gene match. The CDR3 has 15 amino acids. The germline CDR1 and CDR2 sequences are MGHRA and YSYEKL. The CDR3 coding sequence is TGCGCCAGCAGCCAAGATCCAGGGGGTGCACCTGAAGCTTTCTTT. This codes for CASSQDPGGAPEAFF.

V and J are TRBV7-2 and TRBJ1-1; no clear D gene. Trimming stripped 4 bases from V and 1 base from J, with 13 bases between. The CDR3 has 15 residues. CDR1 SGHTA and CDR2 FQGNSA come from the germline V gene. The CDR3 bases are TGTGCCAGCAGCTCATTTATGGCAGGGAACACTGAAGCTTTCTTT. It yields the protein CASSSFMAGNTEAFF. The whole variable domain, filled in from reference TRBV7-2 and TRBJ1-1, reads GAGVSQSPSNKVTEKGKDVELRCDPISGHTALYWYRQSLGQGLEFLIYFQGNSAPDKSGLPSDRFSAERTGGSVSTLTIQRTQQEDSAVYLCASSSFMAGNTEAFFGQGTRLTVV.

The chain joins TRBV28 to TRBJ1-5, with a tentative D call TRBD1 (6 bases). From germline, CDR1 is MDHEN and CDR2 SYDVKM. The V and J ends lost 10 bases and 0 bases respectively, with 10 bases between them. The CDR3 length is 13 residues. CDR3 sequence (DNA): TGTGCCACTACAGGGCCTAGCAATCAGCCCCAGCATTTT. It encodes CATTGPSNQPQHF.

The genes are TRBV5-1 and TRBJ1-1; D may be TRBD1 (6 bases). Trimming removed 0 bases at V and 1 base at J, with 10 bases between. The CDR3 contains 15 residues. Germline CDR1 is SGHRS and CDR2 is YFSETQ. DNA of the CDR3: TGCGCCAGCAGCTTGGCCAACAGGGCGAACACTGAAGCTTTCTTT. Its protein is CASSLANRANTEAFF. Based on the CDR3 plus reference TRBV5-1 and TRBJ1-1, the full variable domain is KAGVTQTPRYLIKTRGQQVTLSCSPISGHRSVSWYQQTPGQGLQFLFEYFSETQRNKGNFPGRFSGRQFSNSRSEMNVSTLELGDSALYLCASSLANRANTEAFFGQGTRLTVV.

CDR3 sequence (DNA): TGCGCCAGCAGCCTGGACACGGAAGAGACCCAGTACTTC. Translated, it gives CASSLDTEETQYF. The rearrangement uses TRBV4-3 and TRBJ2-5; TRBD1 might be the D (5 bases). CDR3 length: 13 amino acids. V was clipped by 4 bases and J by 3 bases, with 9 bases between them. Germline CDR1 and CDR2: LGHNA and YSLEER.

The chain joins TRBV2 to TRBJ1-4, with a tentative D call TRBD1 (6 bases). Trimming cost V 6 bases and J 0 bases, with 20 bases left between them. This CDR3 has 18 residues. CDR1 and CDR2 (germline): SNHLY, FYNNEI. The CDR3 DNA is TGTGCCAGCAGCCGAGGGGGGGGGACCGCCCCAACTAATGAAAAACTGTTTTTT. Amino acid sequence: CASSRGGGTAPTNEKLFF.

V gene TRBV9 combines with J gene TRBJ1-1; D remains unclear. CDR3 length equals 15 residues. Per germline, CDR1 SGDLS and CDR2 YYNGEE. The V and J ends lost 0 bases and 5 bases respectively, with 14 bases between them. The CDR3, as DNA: TGTGCCAGCAGCGTAGGAACAGAGTTGGGGACTGAAGCTTTCTTT. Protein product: CASSVGTELGTEAFF.

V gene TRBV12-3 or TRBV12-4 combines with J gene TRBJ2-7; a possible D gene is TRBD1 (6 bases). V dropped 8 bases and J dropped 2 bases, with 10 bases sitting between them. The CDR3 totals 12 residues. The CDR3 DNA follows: TGTGCCAGCGCATGGACAGCCTACGAGCAGTACTTC. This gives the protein CASAWTAYEQYF.

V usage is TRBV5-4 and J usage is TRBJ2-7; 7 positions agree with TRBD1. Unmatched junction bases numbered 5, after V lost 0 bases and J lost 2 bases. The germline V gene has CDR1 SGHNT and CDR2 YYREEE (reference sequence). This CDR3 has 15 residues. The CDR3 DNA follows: TGTGCCAGCAGCTTGGGACAGGGCGGCCCCTACGAGCAGTACTTC. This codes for CASSLGQGGPYEQYF.

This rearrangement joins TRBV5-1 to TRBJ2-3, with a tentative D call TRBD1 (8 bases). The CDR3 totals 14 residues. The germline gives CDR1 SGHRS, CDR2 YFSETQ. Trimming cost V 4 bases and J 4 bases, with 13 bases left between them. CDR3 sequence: CASSQTGGADTQYF. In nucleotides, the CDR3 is TGCGCCAGCAGCCAAACAGGGGGGGCAGATACGCAGTATTTT.

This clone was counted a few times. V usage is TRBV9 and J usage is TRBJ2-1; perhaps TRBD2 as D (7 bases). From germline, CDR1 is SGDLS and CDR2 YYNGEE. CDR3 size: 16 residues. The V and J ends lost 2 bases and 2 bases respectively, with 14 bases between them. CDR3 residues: CASSVRGEGAYNEQFF. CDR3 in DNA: TGTGCCAGCAGCGTTCGTGGGGAGGGGGCCTACAATGAGCAGTTCTTC. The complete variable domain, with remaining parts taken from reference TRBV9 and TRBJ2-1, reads DSGVTQTPKHLITATGQRVTLRCSPRSGDLSVYWYQQSLDQGLQFLIQYYNGEERAKGNILERFSAQQFPDLHSELNLSSLELGDSALYFCASSVRGEGAYNEQFFGPGTRLTVL.

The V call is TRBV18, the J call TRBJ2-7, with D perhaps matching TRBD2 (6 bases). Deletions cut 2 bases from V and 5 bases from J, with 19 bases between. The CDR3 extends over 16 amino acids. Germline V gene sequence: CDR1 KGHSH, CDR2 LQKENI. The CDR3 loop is CASSPRDPGLTDEQYF. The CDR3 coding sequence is TGTGCCAGCTCACCAAGGGACCCGGGACTCACCGACGAGCAGTACTTC.

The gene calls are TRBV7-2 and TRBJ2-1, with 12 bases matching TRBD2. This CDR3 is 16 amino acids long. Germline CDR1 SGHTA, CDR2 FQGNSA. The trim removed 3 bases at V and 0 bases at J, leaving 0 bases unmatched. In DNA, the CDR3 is TGTGCCAGCAGCTTGGGACTAGCGGGCTCCTACAATGAGCAGTTCTTC. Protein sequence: CASSLGLAGSYNEQFF.

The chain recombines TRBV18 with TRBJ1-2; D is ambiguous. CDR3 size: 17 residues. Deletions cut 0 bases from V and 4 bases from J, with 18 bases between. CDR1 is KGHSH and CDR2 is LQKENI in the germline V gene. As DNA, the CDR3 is TGTGCCAGCTCACCACCCGGCCAGGCGTTTCCCCGCTATGGCTACACCTTC. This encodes CASSPPGQAFPRYGYTF.

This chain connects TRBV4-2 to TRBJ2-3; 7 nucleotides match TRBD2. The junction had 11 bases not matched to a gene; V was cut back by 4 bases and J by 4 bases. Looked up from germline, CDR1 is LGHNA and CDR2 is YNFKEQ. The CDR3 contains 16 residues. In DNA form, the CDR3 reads TGTGCCAGCAGCCCTTATTCTAGCGGTTCCCCAGATACGCAGTATTTT. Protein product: CASSPYSSGSPDTQYF.

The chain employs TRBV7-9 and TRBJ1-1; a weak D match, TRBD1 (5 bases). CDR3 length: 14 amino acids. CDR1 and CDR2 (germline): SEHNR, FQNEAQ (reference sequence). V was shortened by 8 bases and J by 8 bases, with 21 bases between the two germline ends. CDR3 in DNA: TGTGCCAGCTTCGTGGCCGTATTGGGGGGAGAAGCTTTCTTT. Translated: CASFVAVLGGEAFF.

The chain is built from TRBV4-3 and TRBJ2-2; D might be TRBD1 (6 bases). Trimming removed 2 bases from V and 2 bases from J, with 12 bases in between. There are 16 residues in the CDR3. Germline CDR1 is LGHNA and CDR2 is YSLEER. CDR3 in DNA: TGCGCCAGCAGCCAAATGACAGGAGGAAACACCGGGGAGCTGTTTTTT. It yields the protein CASSQMTGGNTGELFF.

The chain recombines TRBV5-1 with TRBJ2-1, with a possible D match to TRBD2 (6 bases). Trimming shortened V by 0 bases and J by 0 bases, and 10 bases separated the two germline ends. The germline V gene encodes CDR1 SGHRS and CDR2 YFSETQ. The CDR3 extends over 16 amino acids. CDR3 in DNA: TGCGCCAGCAGCTTGGCCGGAGGGCCCTCCTACAATGAGCAGTTCTTC. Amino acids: CASSLAGGPSYNEQFF.

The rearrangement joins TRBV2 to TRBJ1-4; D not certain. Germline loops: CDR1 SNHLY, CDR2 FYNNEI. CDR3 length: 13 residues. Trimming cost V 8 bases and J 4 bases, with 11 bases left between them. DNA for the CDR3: TGTGCCAGCTGCCCAGCTATTAATGAAAAACTGTTTTTT. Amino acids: CASCPAINEKLFF.

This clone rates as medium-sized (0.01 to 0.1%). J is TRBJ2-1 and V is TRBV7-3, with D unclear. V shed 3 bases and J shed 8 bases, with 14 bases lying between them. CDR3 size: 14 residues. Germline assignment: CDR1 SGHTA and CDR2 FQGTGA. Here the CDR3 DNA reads TGTGCCAGCAGCTTGAGTAGTAATATCGATGAGCAGTTCTTC. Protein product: CASSLSSNIDEQFF.

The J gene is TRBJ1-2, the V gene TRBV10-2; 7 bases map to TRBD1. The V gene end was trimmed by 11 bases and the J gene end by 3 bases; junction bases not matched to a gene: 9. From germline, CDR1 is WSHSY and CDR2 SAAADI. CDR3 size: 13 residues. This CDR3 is CAVTGVQDYGYTF. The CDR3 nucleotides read TGCGCCGTCACAGGGGTTCAAGACTATGGCTACACCTTC.